This is a list of T cell receptor beta chains from one sample in a study of CD8+ T cells in alopecia areata. TCRdb's copy holds only in-frame clones and misses some; the assay was immunoSEQ multiplex PCR. The sample consists of about 140,000 clones, approximately 90% of them appearing once. The sequenced sample was CD8+ T cells sorted from blood, obtained at week 4, from a patient treated with tofacitinib. The receptors come from a human donor with alopecia areata. CDR3s include the opening cysteine and the closing phenylalanine or tryptophan. A D gene is named only where the DNA matches it firmly. A row's size may be missing; if present it is once, few, many or a size class.

TRBJ2-2,NA,TRBV27,TRBD1,TGTGCCAGCAGTTCTCCGGGACAGGGGTTTACCGGGGAGCTGTTTTTT,CASSSPGQGFTGELFF
TRBJ2-1,NA,TRBV4-1,TRBD1,TGCGCCAGCAGCCAAGATGGGACAGGGGCCACTGAGCAGTTCTTC,CASSQDGTGATEQFF
TRBJ2-1,NA,TRBV7-9,TRBD2,TGTGCCAGCAGCCCCCGCGAGGCTCTAGCGGGAGATGAGCAGTTCTTC,CASSPREALAGDEQFF
TRBJ1-1,NA,TRBV13,NA,TGTGCCAGCAGCTTAGAGATGGGAGCTGAAGCTTTCTTT,CASSLEMGAEAFF
TRBJ2-2,NA,TRBV29-1,NA,TGCAGCGTGTACCCCATCACCGGGGAGCTGTTTTTT,CSVYPITGELFF
TRBJ2-6,NA,TRBV14,TRBD1,TGTGCCAGCAGCCAAGTCCAAAGGACAGGTTTCATCTCTGGGGCCAACGTCCTGACTTTC,CASSQVQRTGFISGANVLTF
TRBJ1-1,once,TRBV20-1,NA,TGCAGTGCCAAGGGGGAAGCTTTCTTT,CSAKGEAFF
TRBJ1-2,NA,TRBV18,NA,TGTGCCAGCTCACCATCACAGGATTATTATGGCTACACCTTC,CASSPSQDYYGYTF
TRBJ1-1,NA,TRBV12-5,NA,TGTGCTAGTAACCCCATCGGGAGCACTGAAGCTTTCTTT,CASNPIGSTEAFF
TRBJ2-7,NA,TRBV5-6,NA,TGTGCCAGCAGCCCCTTCCAGGGCTACGAGCAGTACTTC,CASSPFQGYEQYF
TRBJ2-7,NA,TRBV7-6,NA,TGTGCCAGCAGCTTATTCGAGGACGAGCAGTACTTC,CASSLFEDEQYF
TRBJ1-1,NA,TRBV5-6,NA,TGTGCCAGCAGCTTTGGACAGACCATGAACACTGAAGCTTTCTTT,CASSFGQTMNTEAFF
TRBJ2-7,once,TRBV29-1,NA,TGCAGCGCTGCAGCGCCTAATTCCTACGAGCAGTACTTC,CSAAAPNSYEQYF
TRBJ1-4,NA,TRBV7-2,NA,TGTGCCAGCAGCCACCGGGGCGGGCTGGATACTAATGAAAAACTGTTTTTT,CASSHRGGLDTNEKLFF
TRBJ2-3,NA,TRBV29-1,NA,TGCAGCGTCACCGAAGATACGCAGTATTTT,CSVTEDTQYF
TRBJ2-7,once,TRBV29-1,NA,TGCAGCGTTGAGTCCGGCGCCGAGCAGTACTTC,CSVESGAEQYF
TRBJ2-1,NA,TRBV29-1,NA,TGCAGCGTTCCCGAGGTAGCGTTTGTCAATGAGCAGTTCTTC,CSVPEVAFVNEQFF
TRBJ2-3,once,TRBV2,TRBD1,TGTGCCAGCATCGCCGGACAGGGGACCCTCACAGATACGCAGTATTTT,CASIAGQGTLTDTQYF
TRBJ2-7,once,TRBV4-1,TRBD1,TGCGCCAGCAGCCTGTCCCCAGGGGGCTACGAGCAGTACTTC,CASSLSPGGYEQYF
TRBJ2-7,NA,TRBV4-1,NA,TGCGCCAGCAGCCATAGGGAAGCGGGTTCCTCCTACGAGCAGTACTTC,CASSHREAGSSYEQYF
TRBJ1-2,NA,TRBV4-1,NA,TGCGCCAGCAGCCAGGCAGAGGGGGGGTATGGCTACACCTTC,CASSQAEGGYGYTF
TRBJ2-3,NA,TRBV2,NA,TGTGCCAGCAGTCTTGGGACCACTAGCACAGATACGCAGTATTTT,CASSLGTTSTDTQYF
TRBJ2-7,NA,TRBV21-1,NA,TGTGCCAGCAGCAAAAACGGGGACAAGGTTTGCGACGAGCAGTACTTC,CASSKNGDKVCDEQYF
TRBJ2-1,few,TRBV27,NA,TGTGCCAGCAGAGTACAGGGTTCTGCAGTTAGCTCCTACAATGAGCAGTTCTTC,CASRVQGSAVSSYNEQFF
TRBJ2-7,once,TRBV19,NA,TGTGCCAGTAGTATTGCGCTAGCCTACGAGCAGTACTTC,CASSIALAYEQYF
TRBJ2-1,NA,TRBV29-1,NA,TGCAGCGTTGGACCCCCCAAGGGACTGCAGTTCTTC,CSVGPPKGLQFF
TRBJ2-3,NA,TRBV16,NA,TGTGCCAGCAGCCAAATTCGGGATACGCAGTATTTT,CASSQIRDTQYF
TRBJ2-7,NA,TRBV6-5,NA,TGTGCCAGCAGTTACTCGGGTGGCGAGCAGTACTTC,CASSYSGGEQYF
TRBJ1-2,NA,TRBV4-1,NA,TGCGCCAGCAGCCAGGGCCGTACAGGGAACCATGGCTACACCTTC,CASSQGRTGNHGYTF
TRBJ1-2,NA,TRBV25-1,NA,TGTGCCAGCAGTCCACTTCGGGGCTATGGCTACACCTTC,CASSPLRGYGYTF
TRBJ2-1,NA,TRBV7-2,NA,TGTGCCAGCAGCTTAAAGCGGAGGAGCTCCTACAATGAGCAGTTCTTC,CASSLKRRSSYNEQFF
TRBJ1-3,NA,TRBV4-1,NA,TGCGCCAGCAGTCACGATCCAGGGATCTCTGGAAACACCATATATTTT,CASSHDPGISGNTIYF
TRBJ2-6,NA,TRBV7-9,NA,TGTGCCAGCAGCCTAATTTACTCTGGGGCCAACGTCCTGACTTTC,CASSLIYSGANVLTF
TRBJ2-7,NA,TRBV9,NA,TGTGCCAGCAGCGTAGCGACAGGTCGGGGCTACGAGCAGTACTTC,CASSVATGRGYEQYF
TRBJ2-2,few,TRBV2,NA,TGTGCCAGCAGGGACAGCTCATACCGGGAGCTGTTTTTT,CASRDSSYRELFF
TRBJ2-1,NA,TRBV5-1,TRBD2,TGCGCCAGCAAGGCGGTGGTGGCGGGAGCTTTCTACAATGAGCAGTTCTTC,CASKAVVAGAFYNEQFF
TRBJ2-3,once,TRBV14,NA,TGTGCCAGCAGCCAAGAGTGGGAGTCGAGCACAGATACGCAGTATTTT,CASSQEWESSTDTQYF
TRBJ2-1,NA,TRBV6-6,NA,TGTGCCAGCAGTTATTTAGAAGGGGGGAATGAGCAGTTCTTC,CASSYLEGGNEQFF
TRBJ1-2,once,TRBV4-1,NA,TGCGCCAGCAGCCAAGATCGGGGGCCGGCGGTCTATGGCTACACCTTC,CASSQDRGPAVYGYTF
TRBJ2-2,NA,TRBV10-2,NA,TGCGCCAGCAGATCCTCCGGGGAGCTGTTTTTT,CASRSSGELFF
TRBJ1-2,NA,TRBV29-1,NA,TGCAGCGTTGGACACCATCCACCTAACTATGGCTACACCTTC,CSVGHHPPNYGYTF
TRBJ2-1,NA,TRBV4-1,NA,TGCGCCAGCAGCCAAGGACCTCGTGGCAATGAGCAGTTCTTC,CASSQGPRGNEQFF
TRBJ2-7,NA,TRBV7-3,TRBD2,TGTGCCAGCAGCTCCCTAGCGGGGAACTACGAGCAGTACTTC,CASSSLAGNYEQYF
TRBJ1-1,NA,TRBV5-6,NA,TGTGCCAGCAGCCAAGCTACAGGACTTAACACTGAAGCTTTCTTT,CASSQATGLNTEAFF
TRBJ2-5,NA,TRBV6-1,NA,TGTGCCAGCAGTGACGCGGGATTGAGGGAGACCCAGTACTTC,CASSDAGLRETQYF
TRBJ2-5,once,TRBV7-2,TRBD2,TGTGCCAGCAGCCCAAGAGGGACTAGCATAAGAGAGACCCAGTACTTC,CASSPRGTSIRETQYF
TRBJ2-5,few,TRBV29-1,NA,TGCAGCGTTGAATCTGGGGTTTTGGAGACCCAGTACTTC,CSVESGVLETQYF
TRBJ2-2,NA,TRBV29-1,NA,TGCAGCGCCCAACAGGGATCTAACACCGGGGAGCTGTTTTTT,CSAQQGSNTGELFF
TRBJ2-5,NA,TRBV19,NA,TGTGCCAGTAGTACGGACCTATTAGAAGAGACCCAGTACTTC,CASSTDLLEETQYF
TRBJ2-3,NA,TRBV7-2,TRBD1,TGTGCCAGCAGCTTGGGGACAGGGGGCCCCTACACAGATACGCAGTATTTT,CASSLGTGGPYTDTQYF
TRBJ1-6,once,TRBV6-6,NA,TGTGCCAGCAGCCCTGGCCCCCCGGGGTATTCACCCCTCCACTTT,CASSPGPPGYSPLHF
TRBJ1-5,NA,TRBV29-1,NA,TGCAGCGTCCCGGGGAGGCCCCAGCATTTT,CSVPGRPQHF
TRBJ2-1,NA,TRBV27,NA,TGTGCCAGCAGTTCGATCCCAGGACTGCCGGGCTCCTACAATGAGCAGTTCTTC,CASSSIPGLPGSYNEQFF
TRBJ2-3,NA,TRBV9,TRBD1,TGTGCCAGCAGCGAATACCTAAGGACAGGAGACACAGATACGCAGTATTTT,CASSEYLRTGDTDTQYF
TRBJ2-5,NA,TRBV7-9,NA,TGTGCCAGCAGCTTATTTACGGGCCAAGAGACCCAGTACTTC,CASSLFTGQETQYF